These T cell receptor beta chains were read from a single sample in a study of cytomegalovirus exposure and HLA in healthy donors. The protocol was immunoSEQ multiplex PCR, while the TCRdb copy is restricted to in-frame clones and leaves out a portion. The sample contains under 150,000 clones, roughly 80% of which appear only once. Source material: PBMCs. These TCRs come from a male donor in good health and CMV-seronegative. CDR3s include the opening cysteine and the closing phenylalanine or tryptophan. The D gene is left open where the match is weak. Not all rows give a size; the values are once, few, many and, for expanded clones, a class.

v_call	clone_size	d_call	j_call	cdr3_nt	cdr3_aa
TRBV19	.	.	TRBJ2-7	TGTGCCAGTAGTATGGTATCCGGAGTTGCCTACGAGCAGTACTTC	CASSMVSGVAYEQYF
TRBV25-1	.	TRBD2	TRBJ2-3	TGTGCCAGCAGGTCAGGGACTACTAGCGGGGTCACAGATACGCAGTATTTT	CASRSGTTSGVTDTQYF
TRBV10-2	.	.	TRBJ2-3	TGCGCCAGCAGTGAGTCTGAGAAAGATACGCAGTATTTT	CASSESEKDTQYF
TRBV2	.	.	TRBJ2-2	TGTGCCAGCAGTTGGGGCCTTAACACCGGGGAGCTGTTTTTT	CASSWGLNTGELFF
TRBV5-1	.	TRBD1	TRBJ1-4	TGCGCCAGCAGCTTGGGTGCAGGGGGTAAAGGTGAAAAACTGTTTTTT	CASSLGAGGKGEKLFF
TRBV6-5	.	.	TRBJ1-1	TGTGCCAGCAGTTATGCCAGGCTCACTGAAGCTTTCTTT	CASSYARLTEAFF
TRBV10-3	once	.	TRBJ2-1	TGTGCCATCAATCCGGGGGATCATGAGCAGTTCTTC	CAINPGDHEQFF
TRBV7-2	once	.	TRBJ1-1	TGTGCCAGCAGCCTACAGTTGAACACTGAAGCTTTCTTT	CASSLQLNTEAFF
TRBV7-9	.	.	TRBJ2-5	TGTGCCAGCAGACAGGGTTGGGCCCAAGAGACCCAGTACTTC	CASRQGWAQETQYF
TRBV28	.	.	TRBJ1-5	TGTGCCAGCAGTTTACAACTTAGCAATCAGCCCCAGCATTTT	CASSLQLSNQPQHF
TRBV7-3	.	TRBD2	TRBJ2-1	TGTGCCAGCAGCCTACTAGCGGGGGGGCCTCGTGAGCAGTTCTTC	CASSLLAGGPREQFF
TRBV5-1	.	.	TRBJ1-4	TGCGCCAGCAGCCTCGGTGGGCCCGGCACTAATGAAAAACTGTTTTTT	CASSLGGPGTNEKLFF
TRBV5-1	.	TRBD2	TRBJ2-2	TGCGCCAGCAGCTTGGGCCCCGCCGGGGGAGGGGCCGGGGAGCTGTTTTTT	CASSLGPAGGGAGELFF
TRBV2	.	.	TRBJ1-5	TGTGCCAGCAGTTACAGGAGTAATCAGCCCCAGCATTTT	CASSYRSNQPQHF
TRBV7-8	.	TRBD1	TRBJ2-1	TGTGCCAGCAGCTATAGACCCGGGACAGGTTTTTACAATGAGCAGTTCTTC	CASSYRPGTGFYNEQFF
TRBV4-3	.	TRBD1	TRBJ2-7	TGCGCCAGCAGCCTTGGACAGGGCACCTACGAGCAGTACTTC	CASSLGQGTYEQYF
TRBV6-5	.	.	TRBJ2-7	TGTGCCAGCAGTTACGGGGGGACCTACGAGCAGTACTTC	CASSYGGTYEQYF
TRBV18	.	TRBD1	TRBJ1-2	TGTGCCAGCTCACCCCTACAGGGGGTTTGCTATGGCTACACCTTC	CASSPLQGVCYGYTF
TRBV6-1	.	.	TRBJ2-1	TGTGCCAGCAGCATACAAGAATTTTCCTACAATGAGCAGTTCTTC	CASSIQEFSYNEQFF
TRBV7-9	.	TRBD2	TRBJ2-7	TGTGCCAGCAGCCCCTTGGGCGGCGGGGGGTACGAGCAGTACTTC	CASSPLGGGGYEQYF
TRBV27	once	TRBD2	TRBJ2-2	TGTGCCAGCAGTTTCCAGCGGGAGGGCCCGAGCACCGGGGAGCTGTTTTTT	CASSFQREGPSTGELFF
TRBV7-6	once	TRBD2	TRBJ2-1	TGTGCCAGCAGCTGGGGGGGGACCACCTCCTACAATGAGCAGTTCTTC	CASSWGGTTSYNEQFF
TRBV5-6	.	TRBD1	TRBJ2-7	TGTGCCAGCAGCTCACAGGGGTACGAGCAGTACTTC	CASSSQGYEQYF
TRBV6-1	.	.	TRBJ1-1	TGTGCCAGCAGTGAACGGGGGGCATACACTGAAGCTTTCTTT	CASSERGAYTEAFF
TRBV2	.	.	TRBJ1-1	TGTGCCAGCAGGGCGGGCGCTGAAGCTTTCTTT	CASRAGAEAFF
TRBV6-5	.	TRBD2	TRBJ2-1	TGTGCCAGCAGTTACGCTAGCGGGGGCTACAATGAGCAGTTCTTC	CASSYASGGYNEQFF
TRBV2	.	.	TRBJ2-7	TGTGCCAGCAGTGAAGCTGGAGGGAATCCCTACGAGCAGTACTTC	CASSEAGGNPYEQYF
TRBV9	.	.	TRBJ2-5	TGTGCCAGCAGCCCCAATTCGAGGTACCAAGAGACCCAGTACTTC	CASSPNSRYQETQYF
TRBV5-1	few	.	TRBJ2-7	TGCGCCAGCAGCTTGGGGGTTGACTACGAGCAGTACTTC	CASSLGVDYEQYF
TRBV9	.	TRBD2	TRBJ2-3	TGTGCCAGCAGCCGACCCGGACTAGCGGGGGCGGGAGATACGCAGTATTTT	CASSRPGLAGAGDTQYF
TRBV7-3	.	.	TRBJ2-1	TGTGCCAGCAGCTACATCCTAGGGGGTGAGCAGTTCTTC	CASSYILGGEQFF
TRBV7-2	.	.	TRBJ1-1	TGTGCCAGCAGCCCAGCCTTCGGGGATGATAGCACTGAAGCTTTCTTT	CASSPAFGDDSTEAFF
TRBV15	.	.	TRBJ2-3	TGTGCCACCAGCAACGACAGGACAGATGCGCAGTATTTT	CATSNDRTDAQYF
TRBV10-1	.	.	TRBJ1-1	TGCGCCAGACGAACAGGGTTGCGCACTGAAGCTTTCTTT	CARRTGLRTEAFF
TRBV25-1	.	TRBD1	TRBJ2-3	TGTGCCAGCAGTGGGGGGGCAGGGGGCGTAGGCACAGATACGCAGTATTTT	CASSGGAGGVGTDTQYF
TRBV6-7	few	TRBD2	TRBJ2-7	TGTGCCAGCAGTTACTCGAGCGGGCGGGAGTACCCCTACGAGCAGTACTTC	CASSYSSGREYPYEQYF